Here is one T cell receptor (beta chain) with its context. Its antigen remains unknown. From the reads, TCRdb called clonotypes with MiXCR, one entry per CDR3 protein. The sample holds approximately 500,000 distinct CDR3 sequences, 30% to 40% seen once. The data belong to a study of T cell repertoires in cytomegalovirus infection. Background on the study: CMV epitopes that were recently identified and HLA-C-restricted were used alongside well-studied HLA-B-restricted ones. Study-level points and caveats: Clonotypes of TCR beta that were HLA-C-restricted and CMV-specific dominated the ex vivo response.

Trimming removed 4 bases from V and 4 bases from J; junction bases left unmatched: 8. Germline V lookup: CDR1 SEHNR, CDR2 FQNEAQ (reference sequence). The CDR3 sequence is 15 residues long. This material consisted of cultured PBMCs, taken from culture after CMV antigen stimulation. This chain uses TRBV7-9 with TRBJ2-5, with 8 bases lining up with TRBD2. The sequence derives from a human donor in good health (CMV status not recorded). Some clones in this sample may be carry-over from other donors' samples. CDR3 residues: CASSSTKRESETQYF. The CDR3 DNA is TGTGCCAGCAGCTCGACTAAGCGGGAGTCAGAGACCCAGTACTTC.